Detailed here is one T cell receptor beta chain. After removal of 7 bases from V and 0 bases from J, the junction contained 7 bases not matched to a gene. Germline values: CDR1 LNHDA, CDR2 SQIVND (reference sequence). The CDR3 spans 15 residues. TCRdb processed the RT-PCR reads anew with MiXCR; each CDR3 protein has one entry. Counted here are a few hundred thousand distinct CDR3 sequences, roughly 9.8% occurring once; the ten biggest clones make up approximately 12%. This sample stems from a study of response to subunit inactivated influenza vaccine. The sample was PBMCs from blood, taken about 6 weeks after vaccination. The sequence was collected from a man in his fifties who received an inactivated influenza vaccine. The chain is built from TRBV19 and TRBJ2-7; 9 bases are a match to TRBD1. The CDR3 is CASTPGTGYSYEQYF. CDR3 nucleotides: TGTGCCAGTACCCCTGGGACAGGGTACTCCTACGAGCAGTACTTC.